Listed below are T cell receptor beta chains from one sample, sequenced in a study of blood T cell repertoires in COVID-19. Generated by immunoSEQ multiplex PCR, the TCRdb table keeps only in-frame clones and is missing some. The sample carries around 220,000 clones, around 90% recorded once. Sequencing was carried out using PBMCs or T cells enriched from blood (not recorded which). The source of these receptors is a man under 40 who had been exposed to COVID-19. Both conserved end residues are part of each CDR3. A D gene is named only where the DNA matches it firmly. Expanded clones are given a class, and other clones once, few, many or no size at all.

cdr3_length d_call clone_size j_call v_call cdr3_nt cdr3_aa
16 TRBD1 - TRBJ2-3 TRBV6-6 TGTGCCAGCAGTTCTCAGGGGGCCTCTAGCACAGATACGCAGTATTTT CASSSQGASSTDTQYF
16 - - TRBJ2-1 TRBV5-1 TGCGCCAGCAGCTTAGACGGGTTATCGTCCTACAATGAGCAGTTCTTC CASSLDGLSSYNEQFF
15 - - TRBJ2-5 TRBV7-2 TGTGCCAGCAGCTTAGTTGGACTGGACCAAGAGACCCAGTACTTC CASSLVGLDQETQYF
12 - - TRBJ2-5 TRBV5-4 TGTGCCAGCAGCTTGGAGGGGGAGACCCAGTACTTC CASSLEGETQYF
14 - - TRBJ1-2 TRBV3-1/TRBV3-2 TGTGCCAGCACCCCAGGGCGGTGGGCTGGAGGCTACACCTTC CASTPGRWAGGYTF
13 - - TRBJ1-5 TRBV6-4 TGTGCCAGCAGTGGCAGGATGGGTCAGCCCCAGCATTTT CASSGRMGQPQHF
16 - - TRBJ2-1 TRBV18 TGTGCCAGCTCACCAGCGGTCAGGGGCCGGCACAATGAGCAGTTCTTC CASSPAVRGRHNEQFF
16 - - TRBJ2-7 TRBV5-1 TGCGCCAGCAGCTCGAGAGGTAGTGGAAGCTCCTACGAGCAGTACTTC CASSSRGSGSSYEQYF
13 TRBD1 once TRBJ1-2 TRBV11-2 TGTGCCAGCAACCCGGACAGGAACTATGGCTACACCTTC CASNPDRNYGYTF
15 TRBD2 - TRBJ2-7 TRBV27 TGTGCCAGCAGTTTAGTGGGACTAGATCCGGGGGAGCAGTACTTC CASSLVGLDPGEQYF
19 TRBD2 - TRBJ2-1 TRBV2 TGTGCCAGCAGTGTGGGTACTAGCGGGGGCCGCTATCTCTACAATGAGCAGTTCTTC CASSVGTSGGRYLYNEQFF
15 TRBD2 - TRBJ2-7 TRBV5-6 TGTGCCAGCAGCTCCGGACGGGAGGGGCCCTACGAGCAGTACTTC CASSSGREGPYEQYF
18 TRBD2 - TRBJ2-1 TRBV11-2 TGTGCCAGCAGCTTAGATGTCGCTAGCGGGGGGGGTAACAATGAGCAGTTCTTC CASSLDVASGGGNNEQFF
13 - - TRBJ2-3 TRBV5-5 TGTGCCAGCAGCTTGCCTCCCGAGGATACGCAGTATTTT CASSLPPEDTQYF
15 TRBD1 - TRBJ2-5 TRBV9 TGTGCCAGCAGCGCGGAGACAGGGTACCAAGAGACCCAGTACTTC CASSAETGYQETQYF
14 TRBD1 - TRBJ1-6 TRBV7-6 TGTGCCAGCACACAGGGGACTTATAATTCACCCCTCCACTTT CASTQGTYNSPLHF
18 TRBD1 - TRBJ1-3 TRBV11-2 TGTGCCAGCAGCTTAGAAGATACAGGGGGCGCGTCTGGAAACACCATATATTTT CASSLEDTGGASGNTIYF
14 TRBD2 - TRBJ2-7 TRBV6-5 TGTGCCAGCCAGTATACTAGCGGATCCTACGAGCAGTACTTC CASQYTSGSYEQYF
16 - - TRBJ1-1 TRBV30 TGTGCCTGGAGCGATAGTCCCGGGACAACGAACACTGAAGCTTTCTTT CAWSDSPGTTNTEAFF
13 - once TRBJ2-5 TRBV29-1 TGCAGTTCTTCTACCCTGTACCAAGAGACCCAGTACTTC CSSSTLYQETQYF
17 TRBD2 - TRBJ2-1 TRBV4-2 TGTGCCAGCAGCCAAACTTCGGGCGGGGGGTCCTACAATGAGCAGTTCTTC CASSQTSGGGSYNEQFF
16 TRBD2 once TRBJ2-5 TRBV4-1 TGCGCCAGCAGCCAATACATAGCGGGGGGAACAGAGACCCAGTACTTC CASSQYIAGGTETQYF
13 TRBD1 - TRBJ1-2 TRBV6-4 TGTGCCAGACCGGGACAGGGGCTCTATGGCTACACCTTC CARPGQGLYGYTF
16 TRBD1 - TRBJ1-2 TRBV7-2 TGTGCCAGCAGCTTCATGACAGGGTGGAGAAACTATGGCTACACCTTC CASSFMTGWRNYGYTF
15 TRBD2 - TRBJ2-5 TRBV4-1 TGCGCCAGCAGCCTCAGAGCGGGGGGGAAAGAGACCCAGTACTTC CASSLRAGGKETQYF
14 - - TRBJ1-4 TRBV7-9 TGTGCCAGCAGCTTCAGTGCAACTAATGAAAAACTGTTTTTT CASSFSATNEKLFF
13 - - TRBJ2-3 TRBV5-4 TGTGCCAGCAGCATGGAATCGGCAGATACGCAGTATTTT CASSMESADTQYF
15 - few TRBJ2-2 TRBV4-2 TGTGCCAGCAGCAAAGAATACATAAACACCGGGGAGCTGTTTTTT CASSKEYINTGELFF
13 - few TRBJ1-6 TRBV14 TGTGCCAGCAGCCGGGAGTTTGGGTCACCCCTCCACTTT CASSREFGSPLHF
15 - - TRBJ1-4 TRBV5-1 TGCGCCAGCAGCTTGGCTCCCGGAGGGGATGAAAAACTGTTTTTT CASSLAPGGDEKLFF
14 - - TRBJ1-1 TRBV11-2 TGTGCCAGCAGCTTAGAGGGGGCTGGCACTGAAGCTTTCTTT CASSLEGAGTEAFF
15 TRBD1 once TRBJ2-1 TRBV7-9 TGTGCCAGCAGCTTAACAGGGGGACGTTACAATGAGCAGTTCTTC CASSLTGGRYNEQFF
15 - - TRBJ1-3 TRBV18 TGTGCCAGCTCGATCGACAGTCCTCCTGGAAACACCATATATTTT CASSIDSPPGNTIYF
15 TRBD1 - TRBJ1-1 TRBV7-3 TGTGCCAGCAGCTTGGGGGACAGTTTGAACACTGAAGCTTTCTTT CASSLGDSLNTEAFF
12 TRBD1 - TRBJ1-2 TRBV29-1 TGCAGCACCGGACAGGGAAACTATGGCTACACCTTC CSTGQGNYGYTF
13 TRBD2 - TRBJ2-3 TRBV2 TGTGCCAGCAGCTTCAGCGGGGCAGATACGCAGTATTTT CASSFSGADTQYF
15 - - TRBJ1-6 TRBV4-1 TGCGCCAGCAGCCGGCAGGAGGAGGGATCGGGACCCCTCCACTTT CASSRQEEGSGPLHF
14 - - TRBJ1-6 TRBV9 TGTGCCAGCAGCGTGTCTCAGGGTGATTCACCCCTCCACTTT CASSVSQGDSPLHF
13 - - TRBJ1-1 TRBV6-5 TGTGCCAGCAGTAACACAGGGAACACTGAAGCTTTCTTT CASSNTGNTEAFF
14 TRBD1 once TRBJ1-1 TRBV7-2 TGTGCCAGCAGCTTACAGGGGGCGCGCACTGAAGCTTTCTTT CASSLQGARTEAFF
16 - - TRBJ1-1 TRBV6-5 TGTGCCAGCAGTTACAGGGCAGAGGCCCGCGGGACTGAAGCTTTCTTT CASSYRAEARGTEAFF
14 TRBD1 - TRBJ2-1 TRBV2 TGTGCCAGCAGGGGGACAGGAGTAAGGGGTGAGCAGTTCTTC CASRGTGVRGEQFF
16 TRBD1 - TRBJ2-5 TRBV19 TGTGCCAGTAGTATCGGGCCAGGGGGTGAGCAAGAGACCCAGTACTTC CASSIGPGGEQETQYF
14 - - TRBJ2-1 TRBV7-3 TGTGCCAGCAGCTACGCGGGACAGCCCAATGAGCAGTTCTTC CASSYAGQPNEQFF
13 - once TRBJ2-4 TRBV12-3/TRBV12-4 TGTGCCAGCAGTATCGGACAGAAAAACATTCAGTACTTC CASSIGQKNIQYF
16 TRBD1 - TRBJ2-5 TRBV5-5 TGTGCCAGCAGCATACCCGGGACAGGGGGCGGGGAGACCCAGTACTTC CASSIPGTGGGETQYF
15 TRBD2 - TRBJ2-5 TRBV6-2/TRBV6-3 TGTGCCAGCAGTTTAGCCCGGGGGGGGCAAGAGACCCAGTACTTC CASSLARGGQETQYF
15 - - TRBJ2-3 TRBV7-6 TGTGCCAGCAGCTTAGGAACACCCTCCGTAGATACGCAGTATTTT CASSLGTPSVDTQYF
19 TRBD2 - TRBJ2-3 TRBV4-2 TGTGCCAGCAGCCAAGGGCTTATTAATGCGGGGGAGAACACAGATACGCAGTATTTT CASSQGLINAGENTDTQYF
14 - - TRBJ1-1 TRBV4-2 TGTGCCAGCAGCCAAGATATAGTTAACACTGAAGCTTTCTTT CASSQDIVNTEAFF
13 - - TRBJ2-5 TRBV5-1 TGCGCCAGCAGCTTACCGACACAAGAGACCCAGTACTTC CASSLPTQETQYF
16 TRBD1 - TRBJ2-5 TRBV18 TGTGCCAGCTCACCAGGGTTTCAGGGACAGAAAGAGACCCAGTACTTC CASSPGFQGQKETQYF
17 TRBD1 - TRBJ2-6 TRBV5-1 TGCGCCAGCCACAGGACAGGGACAATCTCTGGGGCCAACGTCCTGACTTTC CASHRTGTISGANVLTF
13 - - TRBJ2-5 TRBV7-3 TGTGCCAGCAGTTCGGCCGGGAAAGAGACCCAGTACTTC CASSSAGKETQYF
18 - - TRBJ1-5 TRBV20-1 TGCAGTGCTAGTGACCCCCTAAGTGGGGCGCATGGCAATCAGCCCCAGCATTTT CSASDPLSGAHGNQPQHF
14 TRBD1 - TRBJ2-7 TRBV19 TGTGCCAGTAGTCACGGGACAGATATCTACGAGCAGTACTTC CASSHGTDIYEQYF
15 TRBD1 - TRBJ2-1 TRBV13 TGTGCCAGCAGCCTAAGAGGGACAGCCCGGGATGAGCAGTTCTTC CASSLRGTARDEQFF
15 - - TRBJ2-2 TRBV4-1 TGCGCCAGCAGCCTATCGGGTCACAACACCGGGGAGCTGTTTTTT CASSLSGHNTGELFF
13 - - TRBJ2-1 TRBV7-2 TGTGCCAGCACCTCGCAGAGGGGGTATGAGCAGTTCTTC CASTSQRGYEQFF